Shown below are 28 T cell receptor beta chains from a single sample sequenced in a study of CD8+CD57+ T cells in acquired aplastic anemia. Genomic DNA served as template for TCR beta VDJ and CDR3 profiling. MiXCR, applied by TCRdb to the reads, yields one record per CDR3 protein. The sample has about 190,000 distinct CDR3 sequences, 54% seen once. Sequencing was carried out using sorted CD4+, CD8+, or CD8+CD57+ T cells (not recorded which) from PBMCs. The source of these receptors is a human donor in good health, serving as a control.

The chain links TRBV19 to TRBJ2-7; D assignment may be TRBD1 or TRBD2 (5 bases each). CDR1 and CDR2 from the germline V gene are LNHDA and SQIVND (reference sequence). The CDR3 covers 16 residues. Trimming took 4 bases from V and 0 from J, leaving 16 bases between them. The CDR3 DNA is TGTGCCAGTAGTAGCCCTGGGACCCGAACCTCCTACGAGCAGTACTTC. This translates into CASSSPGTRTSYEQYF.

This clonotype was seen once. V usage is TRBV11-2 and J usage is TRBJ1-2, with 12 bases aligning to TRBD1. The junction had 13 bases not matched to a gene; V was cut back by 4 bases and J by 7 bases. This CDR3 has 17 residues. Looked up from germline, CDR1 is SGHAT and CDR2 is FQNNGV. The CDR3 DNA reads as TGTGCCAGCAGCTCCAGTCCCGGGACAGGGGGCCGAGGTGGCTACACCTTC. This codes for CASSSSPGTGGRGGYTF.

V is TRBV7-9 and J is TRBJ2-5; TRBD1 matches at 10 bases. Per the germline V gene, CDR1 is SEHNR and CDR2 is FQNEAQ (reference sequence). This CDR3 is 16 amino acids long. The ends lost 4 bases at V and 5 bases at J; junction bases unmatched: 10. In DNA, the CDR3 is TGTGCCAGCAGCTATTTTGACAGGGGGCTTCGGGAGACCCAGTACTTC. It encodes CASSYFDRGLRETQYF.

This rearrangement joins TRBV9 to TRBJ1-6, with D possibly matching TRBD1 (5 bases). The CDR3 is 15 amino acids. V was pared by 0 bases and J by 7 bases, with 11 bases between. Germline assignment: CDR1 SGDLS and CDR2 YYNGEE. The CDR3 bases are TGTGCCAGCAGCGTAGCGCCGACAGAAAATTCACCCCTCCACTTT. As protein: CASSVAPTENSPLHF. Combining the CDR3 with reference TRBV9 and TRBJ1-6 gives the whole variable domain DSGVTQTPKHLITATGQRVTLRCSPRSGDLSVYWYQQSLDQGLQFLIQYYNGEERAKGNILERFSAQQFPDLHSELNLSSLELGDSALYFCASSVAPTENSPLHFGNGTRLTVT.

This sequence joins TRBV29-1 and TRBJ1-2; D ambiguous. CDR3 length equals 13 residues. V was shortened by 2 bases and J by 2 bases, with 9 bases between the two germline ends. Germline CDR1 is SQVTM and CDR2 is ANQGSEA. The CDR3 sequence: CSVELVRNYGYTF. Written as DNA, the CDR3 is TGCAGCGTTGAATTAGTCAGAAACTATGGCTACACCTTC.

With respect to this clonotype: The junction differs from germline at one of its ends, possibly a read error. The J gene is TRBJ1-6, the V gene TRBV4-2; tentatively, D is TRBD1 (5 bases). The CDR3 has 15 residues. The germline V gene has CDR1 LGHNA and CDR2 YNFKEQ. The CDR3 DNA sequence: TGTGCCAGCAGCCAGGAGGGGACCGAGGATTCACCCCTCCACTTC. Its translation is CASSQEGTEDSPLHF.

This clonotype came up many times. The chain has TRBV7-9 and TRBJ2-3; TRBD2 aligns across 12 bases. The CDR3 is 15 residues long. Germline loops: CDR1 SEHNR, CDR2 FQNEAQ (reference sequence). The J segment lost 3 bases and the V segment lost 2 bases, leaving 0 bases of the junction unmatched. The CDR3 nucleotides are TGTGCCAGCAGCTTACTAGCGGGGGGGACAGATACGCAGTATTTT. Translating gives CASSLLAGGTDTQYF. The full variable domain, in which reference TRBV7-9 and TRBJ2-3 provide the parts outside the CDR3, is DTGVSQNPRHKITKRGQNVTFRCDPISEHNRLYWYRQTLGQGPEFLTYFQNEAQLEKSRLLSDRFSAERPKGSFSTLEIQRTEQGDSAMYLCASSLLAGGTDTQYFGPGTRLTVL.

This sequence joins TRBV19 and TRBJ1-4; D perhaps matches TRBD1 (5 bases). Germline V CDR1 and CDR2: LNHDA, SQIVND (reference sequence). CDR3 length equals 12 residues. Trimming removed 10 bases from V and 5 bases from J, with 11 bases in between. In DNA, the CDR3 is TGTGCCACCCGGCCAGGGAATGAAAAACTGTTTTTT. It is translated as CATRPGNEKLFF. Full variable domain (remainder filled in from reference TRBV19 and TRBJ1-4): DGGITQSPKYLFRKEGQNVTLSCEQNLNHDAMYWYRQDPGQGLRLIYYSQIVNDFQKGDIAEGYSVSREKKESFPLTVTSAQKNPTAFYLCATRPGNEKLFFGSGTQLSVL.

The V and J genes are TRBV14 and TRBJ1-2; D is unresolved. This CDR3 contains 12 residues. Trimming removed 0 bases at V and 8 bases at J, with 7 bases between. Germline CDR1 SGHDN, CDR2 FVKESK. Here the CDR3 reads CASSQEQNGYTF. In DNA, the CDR3 is TGTGCCAGCAGCCAAGAACAAAACGGCTACACCTTC.

The chain is built from TRBV7-2 and TRBJ1-2; D ambiguous. This CDR3 contains 13 residues. Germline loops: CDR1 SGHTA, CDR2 FQGNSA. Trimming shortened V by 1 base and J by 9 bases, and 12 bases separated the two germline ends. This chain's CDR3 is CASSLGAALSYTF. The CDR3 region has the DNA TGTGCCAGCAGCTTAGGTGCAGCTTTGAGCTACACCTTC.

The chain employs TRBV19 and TRBJ2-7, with 9 nucleotides matching TRBD1. The junction had 4 bases not matched to a gene; V was cut back by 4 bases and J by 6 bases. Germline CDR1 and CDR2: LNHDA and SQIVND (reference sequence). The CDR3 is 13 residues long. CDR3 sequence (DNA): TGTGCCAGTAGTACGGACAGGGGAGCCGAGCAGTACTTC. It yields the protein CASSTDRGAEQYF.

This clonotype was seen at least ten times. The CDR3 is CASSLLTEGGTDTQYF. The CDR3 DNA reads as TGTGCCAGCAGCTTGCTGACAGAGGGGGGGACAGATACGCAGTATTTT. The chain combines TRBV5-6 with TRBJ2-3, with D tentatively TRBD2 (7 bases). The CDR3 loop spans 16 amino acids. Germline V gene sequence: CDR1 SGHDT, CDR2 YYEEEE. The V end lost 1 base, the J end lost 3 bases, and 15 bases lay between the germline ends.

This clonotype was observed many times. The chain recombines TRBV3-1 with TRBJ1-1; perhaps TRBD1 as D (6 bases). V dropped 3 bases and J dropped 3 bases, with 11 bases sitting between them. CDR3 length: 14 amino acids. CDR1 is LGHDT and CDR2 is YNNKEL in the germline V gene (reference sequence). For the CDR3, the DNA is TGTGCCAGCAGCCAGGGAACAGGGTACACTGAAGCTTTCTTT. This sequence encodes CASSQGTGYTEAFF.

Notes on this clonotype: This CDR3 fails to terminate in the conserved phenylalanine or tryptophan, so it likely reflects a read error. The chain has TRBV10-3 and TRBJ2-7; 10 bases match TRBD1. V shed 2 bases and J 4 bases; nucleotides not matched to a gene: 8. The CDR3 is 16 amino acids. Germline assignment: CDR1 ENHRY and CDR2 SYGVKD. This CDR3 is CAISEPGQGVGYEQYL. CDR3 DNA sequence: TGTGCCATCAGTGAGCCTGGACAGGGGGTGGGGTACGAGCAGTACCTC.

This clonotype was counted ten times or more. The chain is built from TRBV5-1 and TRBJ2-5; the match to TRBD1 covers 8 bases. Looked up from germline, CDR1 is SGHRS and CDR2 is YFSETQ. Germline trimming cut 4 bases from V and 4 bases from J; bases unmatched to any gene: 3. CDR3 length: 13 amino acids. CDR3 nucleotide sequence: TGCGCCAGCAGCGGACAGGGTAGAGAGACCCAGTACTTC. It yields the protein CASSGQGRETQYF.

This clonotype has more than one count but fewer than ten. The V and J genes are TRBV2 and TRBJ1-5; D uncertain. Trimming took 1 base from V and 7 from J, leaving 17 bases between them. This CDR3 has 16 residues. Per the germline V gene, CDR1 is SNHLY and CDR2 is FYNNEI. Here the CDR3 reads CASSEGSGVMSQPQHF. The CDR3 DNA is TGTGCCAGCAGTGAAGGGTCCGGGGTGATGAGCCAGCCCCAGCATTTT.

V usage is TRBV20-1 and J usage is TRBJ2-3, with 10 positions matching TRBD2. CDR1 and CDR2 from the germline V gene are DFQATT and SNEGSKA (reference sequence). V lost 4 bases to trimming and J lost 0 bases; unmatched junction nucleotides: 10. The CDR3 is 17 amino acids. CDR3 in amino acids: CSANGLAAGFSTDTQYF. DNA for the CDR3: TGCAGTGCTAACGGACTAGCGGCGGGGTTTAGCACAGATACGCAGTATTTT.

The chain carries TRBV10-3 and TRBJ2-5; possible D gene TRBD1, 5 bases. V was shortened by 10 bases and J by 5 bases, with 20 bases between the two germline ends. The length of the CDR3 is 14 residues. CDR1 and CDR2 from the germline V gene are ENHRY and SYGVKD. The CDR3: CATSGSGYRETQYF. As DNA, the CDR3 is TGTGCCACCTCAGGGTCAGGCTATAGGGAGACCCAGTACTTC.

The table lists this clonotype with many counts. This chain links TRBV6-5 with TRBJ2-1; the D gene is possibly TRBD2 (6 bases). Germline V gives CDR1 MNHEY, CDR2 SVGAGI. The CDR3 consists of 16 residues. Deletions cut 0 bases from V and 4 bases from J, with 13 bases between. The CDR3 reads CASSYSMWAGYNEQFF. The CDR3 DNA is TGTGCCAGCAGTTACTCGATGTGGGCGGGGTACAATGAGCAGTTCTTC.

V usage is TRBV7-2 and J usage is TRBJ1-4; 7 positions agree with TRBD1. From germline, CDR1 is SGHTA and CDR2 FQGNSA. The CDR3 covers 14 residues. J was trimmed by 7 bases and V by 5 bases; bases with no gene match: 7. The CDR3 here is CASSNRQGFEKLFF. The CDR3 DNA is TGTGCCAGCAGCAATAGACAGGGTTTTGAAAAACTGTTTTTT.

CDR3 sequence reads: CASAGTYGNTIYF. In DNA, the CDR3 is TGTGCCAGCGCCGGGACATATGGAAACACCATATATTTT. J is TRBJ1-3 and V is TRBV27; D is perhaps TRBD1 (6 bases). The V gene lost 8 bases and the J gene lost 3 bases, with 11 bases spanning the gap. CDR3 length: 13 amino acids. Germline V CDR1 and CDR2: MNHEY, SMNVEV (reference sequence).

This chain connects TRBV19 to TRBJ1-6; 9 nucleotides align to TRBD1. The V segment lost 5 bases and the J segment 10 bases; nucleotides outside the gene matches: 9. Germline V gene lookup returns CDR1 LNHDA and CDR2 SQIVND (reference sequence). CDR3 length equals 15 residues. The CDR3 bases are TGTGCCAGTAGTTCCTCCGGGACAGGGAGATCACCCCTCCACTTT. It encodes CASSSSGTGRSPLHF.

This clonotype was found many times. The chain joins TRBV7-2 to TRBJ2-5; TRBD1 agrees at 7 bases. The germline CDR1 and CDR2 sequences are SGHTA and FQGNSA. The CDR3 loop spans 15 amino acids. Trimming at V came to 5 bases and at J to 4 bases, leaving 10 bases not matched to a gene. The CDR3 coding sequence is TGTGCCAGCAGCCCCCCGGCAGGGGGAAGAGAGACCCAGTACTTC. It encodes CASSPPAGGRETQYF.

This clonotype was detected a few times. The gene calls are TRBV7-9 and TRBJ2-7; possible D gene TRBD1, 6 bases. CDR1 SEHNR and CDR2 FQNEAQ come from the germline V gene (reference sequence). The CDR3 runs 15 residues. The V end lost 0 bases, the J end lost 2 bases, and 11 bases lay between the germline ends. The CDR3 DNA is TGTGCCAGCAGCTTAGCGGGCAGGGGAGCCTACGAGCAGTACTTC. Translated: CASSLAGRGAYEQYF. The full variable domain, with the rest looked up from reference TRBV7-9 and TRBJ2-7, is DTGVSQNPRHKITKRGQNVTFRCDPISEHNRLYWYRQTLGQGPEFLTYFQNEAQLEKSRLLSDRFSAERPKGSFSTLEIQRTEQGDSAMYLCASSLAGRGAYEQYFGPGTRLTVT.

About this clonotype: A read error may produce the germline difference seen at one junction end. This chain joins TRBV9 and TRBJ2-5; D ambiguous. This CDR3 contains 13 residues. The germline V gene encodes CDR1 SGDLS and CDR2 YYNGEE. The CDR3 nucleotides are TGTACCAGCAGCCAACTTGACCTGGGGACCCAGTACTTC. This sequence encodes CTSSQLDLGTQYF.

The chain employs TRBV7-9 and TRBJ2-7, with 12 bases that match TRBD1. Germline V lookup: CDR1 SEHNR, CDR2 FQNEAQ (reference sequence). The V segment lost 5 bases and the J segment 7 bases; nucleotides outside the gene matches: 12. The CDR3 extends over 16 amino acids. The CDR3 loop reads CASSPRAGQGAIEQYF. The CDR3 DNA reads TGTGCCAGCAGCCCAAGGGCGGGACAGGGGGCGATTGAGCAGTACTTC.

The rearrangement links TRBV7-2 to TRBJ2-3; the D is unclear. Deletions cut 11 bases from V and 0 bases from J, with 6 bases between. The CDR3 is made up of 11 amino acids. CDR1 SGHTA and CDR2 FQGNSA come from the germline V gene. In DNA, the CDR3 is TGTGCCGCACAGAGCACAGATACGCAGTATTTT. This gives the protein CAAQSTDTQYF.

This chain uses TRBV2 with TRBJ1-1; 7 nucleotides line up with TRBD1. Germline V lookup: CDR1 SNHLY, CDR2 FYNNEI. CDR3 size: 13 residues. Unmatched junction bases numbered 5, after V lost 8 bases and J lost 2 bases. The CDR3 DNA is TGTGCCAGCCAGGACAGGTTCAACACTGAAGCTTTCTTT. Translating gives CASQDRFNTEAFF.